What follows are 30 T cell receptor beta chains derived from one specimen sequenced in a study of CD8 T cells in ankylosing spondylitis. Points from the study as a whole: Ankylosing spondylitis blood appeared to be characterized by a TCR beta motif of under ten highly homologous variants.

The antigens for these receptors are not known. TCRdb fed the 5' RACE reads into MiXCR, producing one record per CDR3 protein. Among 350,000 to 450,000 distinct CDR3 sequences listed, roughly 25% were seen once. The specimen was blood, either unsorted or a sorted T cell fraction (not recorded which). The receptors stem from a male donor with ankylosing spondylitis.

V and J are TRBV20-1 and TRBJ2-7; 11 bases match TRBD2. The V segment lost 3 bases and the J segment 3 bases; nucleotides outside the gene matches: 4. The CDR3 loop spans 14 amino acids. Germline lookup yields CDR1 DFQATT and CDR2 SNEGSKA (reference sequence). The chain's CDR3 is CSASALAGGYEQYF. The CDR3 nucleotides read TGCAGTGCTAGTGCTCTAGCGGGAGGCTACGAGCAGTACTTC.

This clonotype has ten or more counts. CDR3 nucleotide sequence: TGTGCCAGCACTAGCGGATTCCAAGAGACCCAGTACTTC. Amino acid sequence: CASTSGFQETQYF. The chain combines TRBV5-6 with TRBJ2-5, with 7 nucleotides matching TRBD2. The J segment lost 1 base and the V segment lost 6 bases, leaving 3 bases of the junction unmatched. The germline gives CDR1 SGHDT, CDR2 YYEEEE. The length of the CDR3 is 13 residues.

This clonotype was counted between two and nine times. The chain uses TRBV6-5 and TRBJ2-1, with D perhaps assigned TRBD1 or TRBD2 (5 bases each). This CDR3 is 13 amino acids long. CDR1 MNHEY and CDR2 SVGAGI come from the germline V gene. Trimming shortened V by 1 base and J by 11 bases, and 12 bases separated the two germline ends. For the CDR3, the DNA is TGTGCCAGCAGTTACTTCGGGGACGGGAAGCAGTTCTTC. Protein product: CASSYFGDGKQFF.

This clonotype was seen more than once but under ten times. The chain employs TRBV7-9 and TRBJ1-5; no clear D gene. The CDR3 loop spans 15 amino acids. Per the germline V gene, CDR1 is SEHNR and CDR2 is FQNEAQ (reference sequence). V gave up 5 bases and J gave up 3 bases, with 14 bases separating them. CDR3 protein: CASSPESGVNQPQHF. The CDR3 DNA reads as TGTGCCAGCAGCCCTGAGTCGGGAGTCAATCAGCCCCAGCATTTT.

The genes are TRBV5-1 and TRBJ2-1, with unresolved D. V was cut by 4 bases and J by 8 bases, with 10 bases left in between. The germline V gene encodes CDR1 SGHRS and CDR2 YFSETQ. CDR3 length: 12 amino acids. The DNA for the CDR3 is TGCGCCAGCAGCCCTAACTTTGATGAGCAGTTCTTC. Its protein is CASSPNFDEQFF. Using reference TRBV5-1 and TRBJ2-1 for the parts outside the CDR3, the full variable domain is KAGVTQTPRYLIKTRGQQVTLSCSPISGHRSVSWYQQTPGQGLQFLFEYFSETQRNKGNFPGRFSGRQFSNSRSEMNVSTLELGDSALYLCASSPNFDEQFFGPGTRLTVL.

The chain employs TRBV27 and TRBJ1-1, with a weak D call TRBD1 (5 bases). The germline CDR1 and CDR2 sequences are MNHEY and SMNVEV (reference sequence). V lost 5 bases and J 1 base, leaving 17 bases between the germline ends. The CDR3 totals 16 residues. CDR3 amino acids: CASSRVKTQGNTEAFF. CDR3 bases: TGTGCCAGCAGTCGAGTAAAGACGCAGGGGAACACTGAAGCTTTCTTT.

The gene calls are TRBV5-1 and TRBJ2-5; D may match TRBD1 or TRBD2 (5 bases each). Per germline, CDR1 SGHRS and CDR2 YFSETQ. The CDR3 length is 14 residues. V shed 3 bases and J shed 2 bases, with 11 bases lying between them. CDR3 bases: TGCGCCAGCAGCTGGGACGGCGGACAAGAGACCCAGTACTTC. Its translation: CASSWDGGQETQYF.

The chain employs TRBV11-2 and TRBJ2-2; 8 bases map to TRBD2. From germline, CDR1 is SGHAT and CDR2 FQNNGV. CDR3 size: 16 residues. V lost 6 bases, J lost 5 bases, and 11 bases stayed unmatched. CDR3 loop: CASRAAGVGGTGELFF. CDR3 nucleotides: TGTGCCAGCAGGGCAGCGGGAGTCGGCGGGACCGGGGAGCTGTTTTTT.

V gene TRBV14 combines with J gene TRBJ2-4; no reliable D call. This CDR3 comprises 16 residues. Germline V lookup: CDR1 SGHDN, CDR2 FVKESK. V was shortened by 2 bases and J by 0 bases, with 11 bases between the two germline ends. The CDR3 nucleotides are TGTGCCAGCAGCCAACAAGACGGTCTAGCCAAAAACATTCAGTACTTC. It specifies CASSQQDGLAKNIQYF.

In DNA, the CDR3 is TGTGCCAGCAGCAGCCGCTCCGGACCCGTGGCAGATACGCAGTATTTT. Translated: CASSSRSGPVADTQYF. This chain links TRBV9 with TRBJ2-3; D gene uncertain. The length of the CDR3 is 16 residues. With 4 bases removed from V and 4 bases from J, the gap between germline ends came to 19 bases. Germline V CDR1 and CDR2: SGDLS, YYNGEE.

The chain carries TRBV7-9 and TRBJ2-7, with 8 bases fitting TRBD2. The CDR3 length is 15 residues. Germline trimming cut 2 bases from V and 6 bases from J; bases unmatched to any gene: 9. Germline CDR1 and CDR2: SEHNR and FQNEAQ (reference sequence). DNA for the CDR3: TGTGCCAGCAGCTTAACGGGAGGGCCAGAGTTCGAGCAGTACGTC. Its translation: CASSLTGGPEFEQYV.

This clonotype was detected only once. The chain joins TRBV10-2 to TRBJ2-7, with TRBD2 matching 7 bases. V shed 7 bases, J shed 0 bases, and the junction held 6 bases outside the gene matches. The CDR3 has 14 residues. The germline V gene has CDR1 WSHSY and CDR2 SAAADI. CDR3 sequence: CASTTSAYSYEQYF. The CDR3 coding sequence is TGCGCCAGCACCACTAGCGCCTACTCCTACGAGCAGTACTTC.

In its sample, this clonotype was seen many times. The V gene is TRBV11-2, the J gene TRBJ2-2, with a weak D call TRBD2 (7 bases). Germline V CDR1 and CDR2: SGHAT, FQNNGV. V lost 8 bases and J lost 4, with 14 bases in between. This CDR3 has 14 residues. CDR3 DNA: TGTGCCAGCGCTTACGGGGGGCTCACCGGGGAGCTGTTTTTT. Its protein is CASAYGGLTGELFF. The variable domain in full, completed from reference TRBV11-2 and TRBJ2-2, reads EAGVAQSPRYKIIEKRQSVAFWCNPISGHATLYWYQQILGQGPKLLIQFQNNGVVDDSQLPKDRFSAERLKGVDSTLKIQPAKLEDSAVYLCASAYGGLTGELFFGEGSRLTVL.

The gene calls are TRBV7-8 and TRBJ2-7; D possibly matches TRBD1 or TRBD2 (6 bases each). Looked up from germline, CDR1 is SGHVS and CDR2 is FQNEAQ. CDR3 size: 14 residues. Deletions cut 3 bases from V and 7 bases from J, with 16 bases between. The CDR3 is CASSLGGLAREQYF. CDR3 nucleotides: TGTGCCAGCAGCTTGGGGGGCTTGGCACGGGAGCAGTACTTC. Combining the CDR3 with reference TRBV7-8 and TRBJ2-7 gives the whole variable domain GAGVSQSPRYKVAKRGQDVALRCDPISGHVSLFWYQQALGQGPEFLTYFQNEAQLDKSGLPSDRFFAERPEGSVSTLKIQRTQQEDSAVYLCASSLGGLAREQYFGPGTRLTVT.

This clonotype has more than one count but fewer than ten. In DNA, the CDR3 is TGTGCCAGCAGCTTGGACGGATCTACACCATACAATGAGCAGTTCTTC. This codes for CASSLDGSTPYNEQFF. The chain carries TRBV5-6 and TRBJ2-1; D is uncertain. Germline assignment: CDR1 SGHDT and CDR2 YYEEEE. The CDR3 has 16 amino acids. V lost 0 bases and J 4 bases, leaving 14 bases between the germline ends.

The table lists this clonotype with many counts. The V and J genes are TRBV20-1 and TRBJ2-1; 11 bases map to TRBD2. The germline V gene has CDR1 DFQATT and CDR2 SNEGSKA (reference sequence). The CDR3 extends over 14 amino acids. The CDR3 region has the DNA TGCAGGGTCCTAGCGGGAGGTACTTACAATGAGCAGTTCTTC. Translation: CRVLAGGTYNEQFF.

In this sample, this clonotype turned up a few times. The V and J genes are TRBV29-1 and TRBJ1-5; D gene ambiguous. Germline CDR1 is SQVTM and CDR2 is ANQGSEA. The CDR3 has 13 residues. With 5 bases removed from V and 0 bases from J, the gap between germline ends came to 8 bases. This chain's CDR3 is CSVLPDSNQPQHF. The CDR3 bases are TGCAGCGTTCTCCCCGATAGCAATCAGCCCCAGCATTTT.

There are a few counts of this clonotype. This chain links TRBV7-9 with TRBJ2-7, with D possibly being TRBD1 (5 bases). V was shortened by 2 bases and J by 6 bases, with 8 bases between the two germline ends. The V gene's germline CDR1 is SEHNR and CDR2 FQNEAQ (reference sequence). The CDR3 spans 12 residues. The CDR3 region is CASSLQGLEQYF. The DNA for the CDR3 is TGTGCCAGCAGCTTACAGGGTCTCGAGCAGTACTTC.

The CDR3 sequence is CASTGITNTGELFF. The DNA for the CDR3 is TGTGCCAGTACAGGAATTACGAACACCGGGGAGCTGTTTTTT. The V gene is TRBV3-1, the J gene TRBJ2-2; D may be TRBD1 (5 bases). The V end lost 9 bases, the J end lost 0 bases, and 11 bases lay between the germline ends. The germline V gene has CDR1 LGHDT and CDR2 YNNKEL (reference sequence). CDR3 size: 14 residues.

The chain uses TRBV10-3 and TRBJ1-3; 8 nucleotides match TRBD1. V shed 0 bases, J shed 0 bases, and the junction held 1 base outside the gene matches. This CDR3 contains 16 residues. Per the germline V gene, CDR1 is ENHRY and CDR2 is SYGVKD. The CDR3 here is CAISESGTGSGNTIYF. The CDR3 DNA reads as TGTGCCATCAGTGAGTCGGGGACAGGCTCTGGAAACACCATATATTTT.

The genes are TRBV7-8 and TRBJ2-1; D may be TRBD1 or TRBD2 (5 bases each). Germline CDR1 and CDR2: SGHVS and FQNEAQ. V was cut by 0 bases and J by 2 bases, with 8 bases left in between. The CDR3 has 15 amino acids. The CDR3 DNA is TGTGCCAGCAGCTTAGCGCTGGGGGCCTACAATGAGCAGTTCTTC. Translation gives CASSLALGAYNEQFF.

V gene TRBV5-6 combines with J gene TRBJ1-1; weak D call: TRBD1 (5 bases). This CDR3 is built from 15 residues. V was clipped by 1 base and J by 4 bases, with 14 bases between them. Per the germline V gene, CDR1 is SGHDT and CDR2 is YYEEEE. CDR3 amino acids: CASSLMWQGFTEAFF. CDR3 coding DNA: TGTGCCAGCAGCTTGATGTGGCAGGGATTCACTGAAGCTTTCTTT.

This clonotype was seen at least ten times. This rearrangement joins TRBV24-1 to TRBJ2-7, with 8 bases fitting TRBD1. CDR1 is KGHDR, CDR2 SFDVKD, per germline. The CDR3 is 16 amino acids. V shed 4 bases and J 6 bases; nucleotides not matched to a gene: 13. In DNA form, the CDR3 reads TGTGCCACCAGTGACCCAGGACAGGGAAGGCAGAGCGAGCAGTACTTC. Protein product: CATSDPGQGRQSEQYF.

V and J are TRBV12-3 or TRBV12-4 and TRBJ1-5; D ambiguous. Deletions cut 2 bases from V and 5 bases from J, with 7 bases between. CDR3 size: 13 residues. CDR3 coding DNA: TGTGCCAGCAGTTTACCGGGATATCAGCCCCAGCATTTT. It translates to CASSLPGYQPQHF.

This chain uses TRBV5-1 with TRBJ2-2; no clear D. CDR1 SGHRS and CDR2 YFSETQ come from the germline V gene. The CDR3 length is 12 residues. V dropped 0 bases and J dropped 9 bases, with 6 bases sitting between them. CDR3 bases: TGCGCCAGCAGCTTGGCGGGTCGGGAGCTGTTTTTT. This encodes CASSLAGRELFF. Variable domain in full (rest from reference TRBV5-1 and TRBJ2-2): KAGVTQTPRYLIKTRGQQVTLSCSPISGHRSVSWYQQTPGQGLQFLFEYFSETQRNKGNFPGRFSGRQFSNSRSEMNVSTLELGDSALYLCASSLAGRELFFGEGSRLTVL.

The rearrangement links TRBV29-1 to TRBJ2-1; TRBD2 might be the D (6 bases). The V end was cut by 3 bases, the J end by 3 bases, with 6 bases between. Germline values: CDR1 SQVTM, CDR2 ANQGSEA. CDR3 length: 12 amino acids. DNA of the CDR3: TGCAGCGTTGAGCGGGACTACAATGAGCAGTTCTTC. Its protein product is CSVERDYNEQFF.

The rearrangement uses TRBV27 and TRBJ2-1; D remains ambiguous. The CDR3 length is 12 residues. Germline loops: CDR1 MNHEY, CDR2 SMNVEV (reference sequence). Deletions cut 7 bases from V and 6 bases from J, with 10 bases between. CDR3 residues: CASIFRRNEQFF. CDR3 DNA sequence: TGTGCCAGCATATTCAGGCGCAATGAGCAGTTCTTC.

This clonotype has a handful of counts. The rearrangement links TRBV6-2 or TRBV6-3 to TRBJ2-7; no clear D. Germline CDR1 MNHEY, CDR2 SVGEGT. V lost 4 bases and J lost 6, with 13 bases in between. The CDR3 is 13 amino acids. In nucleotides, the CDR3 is TGTGCCAGCAGTTTCTCCCTTTCCCTCGAGCAGTACGTC. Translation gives CASSFSLSLEQYV.

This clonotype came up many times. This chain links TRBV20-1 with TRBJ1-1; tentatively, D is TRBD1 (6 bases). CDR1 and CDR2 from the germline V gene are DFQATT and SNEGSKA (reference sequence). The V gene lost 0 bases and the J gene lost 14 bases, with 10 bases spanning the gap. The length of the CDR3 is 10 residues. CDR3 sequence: CSARDPQGFF. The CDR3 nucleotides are TGCAGTGCTAGAGATCCCCAGGGGTTCTTT.

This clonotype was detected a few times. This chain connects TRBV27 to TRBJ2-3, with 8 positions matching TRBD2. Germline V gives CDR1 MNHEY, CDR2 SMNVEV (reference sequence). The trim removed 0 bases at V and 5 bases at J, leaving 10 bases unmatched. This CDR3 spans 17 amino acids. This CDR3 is CASSLSNQAGAVDTQYF. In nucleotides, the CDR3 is TGTGCCAGCAGTTTATCGAATCAAGCGGGAGCAGTAGATACGCAGTATTTT.